This TCR beta chain was documented in a study of OX40 agonist ivuxolimab in advanced cancers. Study-level results: Both CD4+ and CD8+ T cell populations in blood had undergone clonal expansion by week 6 at 0.1 to 3.0 mg/kg.

A note on this clone: Its antigen is unidentified.

The repertoire was sequenced with immunoSEQ multiplex PCR; TCRdb's copy has only in-frame clones and lacks some. The sample consists of about 88,000 clones, approximately 85% of them appearing once. Trimming pared 1 base from V and 4 bases from J, leaving 17 bases between. This CDR3 has 17 residues. Germline CDR1 is MGHRA and CDR2 is YSYEKL. The TCR was taken from an adult with an advanced solid tumor such as melanoma, head and neck, liver or kidney cancer. This specimen consisted of CD4+ or CD8+ T cells sorted from blood, obtained in a trial of the OX40 agonist ivuxolimab. The chain employs TRBV4-1 and TRBJ1-3; D is perhaps TRBD1 (5 bases). CDR3 sequence reads: CASSQGAFGTQGNTIYF. The CDR3 DNA follows: TGCGCCAGCAGCCAAGGTGCGTTCGGGACCCAGGGAAACACCATATATTTT.